The present entry profiles one TCR beta chain with its context. In this sample, this clonotype turned up a few times. Its binding antigen is unknown. Per-base qualities were not stored, and no clone one base away is much larger. Sequences SGHTA (CDR1) and FQGNSA (CDR2) are obtained from the germline V gene. From the cysteine up to the phenylalanine, the CDR3 has a length of 15 residues. The read is trimmed to its CDR3 DNA, 45 bases read in frame from base 1. V is reduced by 5 bases and J by 8 bases, leaving a spacing of 19 bases between them. This entry belongs to a study of identical twins (TCRdb year 2016). Looking at the study overall: TCR alpha and beta repertoires from monozygotic twins, unrelated adults of various ages and cord blood were deep-sequenced to test whether fetal clonotypes persist. To rule out contamination, replicate twin experiments were performed at different times with different library preparation protocols.

Every donor was a healthy Caucasian. Three pairs of female monozygotic twins, all aged 18 to 29 years, were included in the twin cohort. Positive isolation kits from Invitrogen were used to isolate the CD4+ and CD8+ T cell populations. Results and caveats for the whole study, not just this receptor: Because the same donors could not be followed over many years, the conclusions depended on cross-sectional statistical analysis. Abundant cord blood beta clonotypes carried fewer insertions; young adult naive repertoires showed a weaker similar trend, while memory repertoires showed none. Out-of-frame TCR alpha sharing in monozygotic twins was systematically underestimated by recombination models, whereas sharing between unrelated individuals was in agreement with the recombination models. Zero-insertion analyses could be partly confounded by invariant T cells such as MAIT and iNKT, although diverse VJ usage argued against such confounding for most clonotypes. The excess sharing between twins in beta out-of-frame sequences was weaker because fewer shared sequences reduced the signal-to-noise ratio. Compared with coincidental sharing between unrelated individuals, out-of-frame TCR alpha sequences shared between twins showed an excess of sequences with low generation probability.

The method behind the library was 5' RACE. TCRdb shows the sequencer as Illumina HiSeq 2000. A universal primer binding site was added through template switching, and the final cDNA carried a unique molecular identifier so that TCR cDNA molecules could be counted accurately. Specific primers in the conserved constant-segment region were used to synthesize first-strand cDNA for TCR alpha and beta chains. To control for contamination, every cDNA library carried two barcodes: a SMART-Mk sample barcode plus Illumina barcodes. TruSeq adapter sequences and Illumina sample barcodes were added in two successive PCR steps. TCR alpha and beta cDNA libraries were sequenced on the Illumina HiSeq platform with custom primers. Per the original workflow: MiGEC was used to process raw reads and extract unique molecular identifiers, and MiXCR was used to find CDR3 positions. Recombination models were inferred per individual with the repgenHMM and IGoR tools using an EM algorithm. Shared clonotypes were analyzed with the tcR package in R, and sharing was normalized by the product of cloneset sizes. To study raw recombination free of thymic and clonal selection effects, out-of-frame nonproductive sequences were analyzed. TCRdb reworked the public reads: Q25 trimming with fastp, MiXCR clone assembly, productive beta chains retained. Every entry covers one CDR3 protein and lists the most common genes and DNA from its rows. The V and J calls were determined by TCRdb, not by the authors. The sample table lists roughly 540,000 distinct CDR3 sequences, less than 25% of them with a count of one. The top ten hold roughly 0.9% of the sample.

This sample also appeared in a second study, on T cells expressing NK-cell markers. The second source states: Three sorted T-cell subsets (CD3+CD56+NKG2C+, CD3+CD56+NKG2C- and CD3+CD56-NKG2C+) from several donors had their TCR beta-chain repertoires profiled. Among the eight sequenced donors, only one was HCMV-seronegative, while the other seven were HCMV-seropositive. In several experiments an anti-gammadeltaTCR antibody was added to restrict sorting to alphabetaTCR-expressing T cells. In several donors, the dominant CD3+CD56+NKG2C+ clonotypes ranked among the top 10 CD8+ clonotypes, making up about 1.0-8% of CD8+ T cells. Those dominant clonotypes were again the most abundant among CD3+CD56-NKG2C+ cells in four donors, at about 25-60.1%. Whether the expanded NKG2C-expressing T cell clones were specific for HCMV antigens remained unclear. All eight donors whose samples were sequenced were randomly selected healthy volunteers, three of them men and five women. HCMV serostatus was determined by detecting HCMV-specific IgG in serum with a commercial ELISA kit. MIGEC handled demultiplexing of the reads and grouping by UMI, while MiTCR was used to assemble and quantify clonotypes. Only TCR cDNA sequences supported by at least two reads were kept to exclude erroneous sequences. The tcR package was used for downstream repertoire analysis, and clonotypes were matched across fractions by CDR3 nucleotide sequence plus V segment. VDJmatch was used to annotate antigen specificity against VDJdb, with one amino acid substitution in CDR3 permitted.

Specimen: CD4+ T cells sorted from blood. This TCR derives from a woman younger than 30 in good health. The chain employs TRBV7-2 and TRBJ2-1, with a tentative D call of TRBD1 or TRBD2, each matching 5 bases. Read as DNA, the sequence is TGTGCCAGCAGCCCGATCACTTTTGGGGACGATGAGCAGTTCTTC. Protein translation: CASSPITFGDDEQFF. With the rest looked up from the reference TRBV7-2 and TRBJ2-1 genes rather than sequenced, the full variable domain is GAGVSQSPSNKVTEKGKDVELRCDPISGHTALYWYRQSLGQGLEFLIYFQGNSAPDKSGLPSDRFSAERTGGSVSTLTIQRTQQEDSAVYLCASSPITFGDDEQFFGPGTRLTVL.